The 16 T cell receptor beta chains below all came from one sample that was sequenced in a study of T cell repertoires in cytomegalovirus infection. These TCRs' antigens remain unknown. TCRdb re-analysed the reads in MiXCR, keeping a single row per CDR3 protein. The sample holds about 830,000 distinct CDR3 sequences, approximately 30% seen once. The starting material was cultured CD8+ T cells from PBMCs, obtained from culture after CMV antigen stimulation. Every receptor here comes from a human donor in good health (CMV status not recorded). Some clones in this sample may be carry-over from other donors' samples.

There are a few counts of this clonotype. The chain is built from TRBV27 and TRBJ2-7; D uncertain. In germline, CDR1 is MNHEY, CDR2 SMNVEV (reference sequence). Trimming removed 2 bases from V and 3 bases from J, with 8 bases in between. The CDR3 sequence is 13 residues long. The CDR3 loop is CASSLNPLYEQYF. The CDR3 DNA reads TGTGCCAGCAGTTTAAACCCGCTCTACGAGCAGTACTTC.

Only a few counts were recorded for this clonotype. V usage is TRBV7-6 and J usage is TRBJ1-1; D ambiguous. V was cut by 6 bases and J by 1 base, with 9 bases left in between. Germline V gene sequence: CDR1 SGHVS, CDR2 FNYEAQ. The CDR3 runs 13 residues. In DNA form, the CDR3 reads TGTGCCAGCAGGCGGCGGGGGAACACTGAAGCTTTCTTT. It encodes CASRRRGNTEAFF.

This clonotype came up many times. The chain employs TRBV6-1 and TRBJ1-3; D gene ambiguous. The V gene lost 3 bases and the J gene lost 4 bases, with 13 bases spanning the gap. The germline CDR1 and CDR2 sequences are MNHNS and SASEGT. The CDR3 consists of 15 residues. The CDR3 is CASSETSHAGNTIYF. The CDR3 bases are TGTGCCAGCAGTGAGACCTCCCATGCCGGAAACACCATATATTTT.

The rearrangement joins TRBV10-3 to TRBJ1-5; no clear D gene. V was shortened by 4 bases and J by 0 bases, with 10 bases between the two germline ends. The CDR3 has 15 residues. The germline gives CDR1 ENHRY, CDR2 SYGVKD. The CDR3 DNA reads as TGTGCCATCAGTGCCTTCGAGGGTAGCAATCAGCCCCAGCATTTT. As protein: CAISAFEGSNQPQHF.

V usage is TRBV6-1 and J usage is TRBJ1-6; 7 nucleotides line up with TRBD1. V shed 6 bases and J 13 bases; nucleotides not matched to a gene: 9. Germline V gene sequence: CDR1 MNHNS, CDR2 SASEGT. The length of the CDR3 is 13 residues. The DNA for the CDR3 is TGTGCCAGCAGCCTGACAGGGCTTGTCCCCCTCCACTTT. Encoded protein: CASSLTGLVPLHF.

This clonotype was counted between two and nine times. The chain joins TRBV10-2 to TRBJ2-3; a weak D match, TRBD2 (6 bases). Germline loops: CDR1 WSHSY, CDR2 SAAADI. V was cut by 0 bases and J by 3 bases, with 10 bases left in between. CDR3 length: 15 residues. CDR3 amino acids: CASSESWGVTDTQYF. In DNA, the CDR3 is TGCGCCAGCAGTGAGTCGTGGGGGGTGACAGATACGCAGTATTTT.

Comment on this clonotype: The junction differs from germline at one of its ends, possibly a read error. The rearrangement uses TRBV12-5 and TRBJ2-7; tentatively, D is TRBD2 (6 bases). CDR3 length equals 13 residues. Per the germline V gene, CDR1 is LGHNT and CDR2 is FRNRAP. The CDR3 is CASGLGGPLEQYF. The CDR3 nucleotides read TGTGCTAGTGGCTTGGGGGGACCGTTGGAGCAGTACTTC.

In this sample, this clonotype turned up once. V usage is TRBV3-1 and J usage is TRBJ1-2; weak D call: TRBD1 (5 bases). Trimming took 7 bases from V and 4 from J, leaving 16 bases between them. Looked up from germline, CDR1 is LGHDT and CDR2 is YNNKEL (reference sequence). There are 14 residues in the CDR3. DNA of the CDR3: TGTGCCAGCAAAGGAGACGGGGGTACCTATGGCTACACCTTC. Its translation is CASKGDGGTYGYTF. Supplemented by reference TRBV3-1 and TRBJ1-2, the full variable domain reads DTAVSQTPKYLVTQMGNDKSIKCEQNLGHDTMYWYKQDSKKFLKIMFSYNNKELIINETVPNRFSPKSPDKAHLNLHINSLELGDSAVYFCASKGDGGTYGYTFGSGTRLTVV.

V usage is TRBV3-1 and J usage is TRBJ1-4, with D perhaps TRBD1 (5 bases). The V gene lost 6 bases and the J gene lost 6 bases, with 17 bases spanning the gap. The CDR3 totals 15 residues. In germline, CDR1 is LGHDT, CDR2 YNNKEL (reference sequence). CDR3 in amino acids: CASSADPGRHEKLFF. CDR3 sequence (DNA): TGTGCCAGCAGTGCCGACCCGGGACGACATGAAAAACTGTTTTTT.

The genes are TRBV6-1 and TRBJ2-1, with TRBD1 as a possible D gene (6 bases). V was shortened by 5 bases and J by 7 bases, with 12 bases between the two germline ends. The CDR3 consists of 13 residues. Germline CDR1 and CDR2: MNHNS and SASEGT. The CDR3 DNA follows: TGTGCCAGCAGTAGACAGGAGTGGAATGAGCAGTTCTTC. Translating it yields CASSRQEWNEQFF.

In this sample, this clonotype turned up a few times. Mismatch with germline at one junction end may stem from a read error. The V and J genes are TRBV7-6 and TRBJ2-2; no reliable D call. Germline CDR1 SGHVS, CDR2 FNYEAQ. CDR3 size: 13 residues. CDR3 amino acids: CASSSVNTGELFF. The CDR3, as DNA: TGTGCTAGCAGCAGTGTGAACACCGGGGAGCTGTTTTTT.

V is TRBV11-2 and J is TRBJ2-1, with 8 bases matching TRBD1. Germline-derived CDR1 and CDR2 are SGHAT and FQNNGV. After removal of 2 bases from V and 6 bases from J, the junction contained 6 bases not matched to a gene. The length of the CDR3 is 15 residues. CDR3 nucleotide sequence: TGTGCCAGCAGCTTAAGACAGGGGCCCTCCAATGAGCAGTTCTTC. It encodes CASSLRQGPSNEQFF.

V usage is TRBV27 and J usage is TRBJ2-6; D unclear. This CDR3 region has 14 residues. The ends were cut back, 6 bases at V and 1 base at J, with 7 bases in the middle. Germline CDR1 reads MNHEY; CDR2 reads SMNVEV (reference sequence). CDR3 DNA sequence: TGTGCCAGCAGCGCATTATCTGGGGCCAACGTCCTGACTTTC. It specifies CASSALSGANVLTF.

This clonotype has just a few counts. This chain joins TRBV7-9 and TRBJ1-4, with a possible D match to TRBD1 (6 bases). The germline V and J ends were trimmed by 1 base and 6 bases, with 12 bases remaining between them. Per germline, CDR1 SEHNR and CDR2 FQNEAQ (reference sequence). This CDR3 has 15 residues. CDR3 nucleotides: TGTGCCAGCAGCTTAGTGGGGGCGCGTGATGAAAAACTGTTTTTT. This sequence encodes CASSLVGARDEKLFF.

The chain recombines TRBV20-1 with TRBJ2-7; no clear D gene. Germline CDR1 is DFQATT and CDR2 is SNEGSKA (reference sequence). V shed 5 bases and J shed 5 bases, with 16 bases lying between them. The CDR3 totals 13 residues. The CDR3 reads CSASPGVVDEQYF. The DNA for the CDR3 is TGCAGTGCTTCACCTGGAGTTGTGGACGAGCAGTACTTC.

The chain links TRBV5-6 to TRBJ1-2; D call uncertain. The V end was cut by 0 bases, the J end by 6 bases, with 15 bases between. CDR1 and CDR2 from the germline V gene are SGHDT and YYEEEE. The CDR3 loop spans 15 amino acids. Here the CDR3 reads CASSLALVPRDGYTF. The CDR3 DNA sequence: TGTGCCAGCAGCTTGGCCTTGGTTCCTCGAGATGGCTACACCTTC.